This T cell receptor beta chain was profiled in a study of CD8+ T cells in alopecia areata. About the study: Oral tofacitinib (5 to 10 mg twice daily) was administered to treated patients. Study outcomes and limitations: In scalp samples, resident alphabeta T cells of normal skin are also sequenced. Since there was just one nonresponder, nobody can yet say how baseline CD8+ expansion ties to response.

RNA was isolated and reverse transcribed to cDNA, the sequencing template. This table comes from immunoSEQ multiplex PCR, and its TCRdb copy is limited to in-frame clones, with some not included. This repertoire shows more than 150,000 clones, around 49% found once; its top ten account for 10%. The CDR3 contains 17 residues. Germline lookup yields CDR1 SGHVS and CDR2 FNYEAQ. Trimming shortened V by 3 bases and J by 3 bases, and 18 bases separated the two germline ends. On this clone: The antigen remains undetermined.

The treatment here: oral pan-JAK inhibitor, 5-10 mg twice daily. Both peripheral blood and punch biopsies of lesional scalp skin were obtained from patients who had alopecia areata. The receptor was derived from a human donor with alopecia areata. The chain carries TRBV7-6 and TRBJ2-1; TRBD1 might be the D (6 bases). The starting material was CD8+ T cells sorted from blood, obtained at week 52, from a patient treated with tofacitinib. The CDR3 region is CASSFSRGGPNYNEQFF. The CDR3 DNA is TGTGCCAGCAGCTTTTCCCGAGGGGGTCCTAACTACAATGAGCAGTTCTTC.